This T cell receptor beta chain was sequenced in a study of CD8+ T cells in alopecia areata. Study in general: The drug, oral tofacitinib, was given to treated patients at 5 to 10 mg twice daily. Using the percentage of affected scalp area, treated patients' severity was scored. Study-wide points: Clonality in lesional scalp, especially alopecia totalis/universalis, exceeded that of normal scalp.

Regarding treatment: oral pan-JAK inhibitor, 5-10 mg twice daily. PBMCs were stained for CD3, CD4 and CD8, and CD4+ and CD8+ T cells were sorted. RNA was extracted and reverse transcribed into cDNA as the sequencing template. Profiled with immunoSEQ multiplex PCR; TCRdb holds only in-frame clones, not every one. The sample carries 100,000 to 150,000 clones, approximately 52% recorded once. A note on this clone: The antigen is not known.

V was clipped by 6 bases and J by 8 bases, with 5 bases between them. Germline CDR1 reads MGHDK; CDR2 reads SYGVNS. CDR3 size: 10 residues. This chain uses TRBV25-1 with TRBJ2-1; D is uncertain. The TCR comes from a human donor with alopecia areata. The sequenced sample was CD8+ T cells sorted from blood, obtained at week 4, from a patient treated with tofacitinib. CDR3 protein: CASRGDEQFF. The DNA for the CDR3 is TGTGCCAGCAGAGGCGATGAGCAGTTCTTC.